These T cell receptor beta chains were read from a single sample in a study of CD8 T cells in ankylosing spondylitis. TCRdb analysed the 5' RACE reads with MiXCR anew, one entry per CDR3 protein. The data contain about 140,000 distinct CDR3 sequences, 30% to 35% of them singletons. The specimen sequenced was synovial fluid, either unsorted or a sorted T cell fraction (not recorded which). Source of these receptors: a male donor with ankylosing spondylitis. Both conserved end residues are part of each CDR3. Each record gives: D gene, V gene, J gene, clone size, CDR3 DNA, CDR3 protein. The D gene is left open where the match is weak. Some rows have no size entry. The others give once, few or many, or a class for an expanded clone.

.	TRBV29-1	TRBJ1-1	many	TGCAGCGTTTGGGGGGGGACTGAAGCTTTCTTT	CSVWGGTEAFF
.	TRBV7-2	TRBJ1-2	.	TGTGCCAGCAGTCATGACCGGCGATATGGCTACACCTTC	CASSHDRRYGYTF
.	TRBV12-3/TRBV12-4	TRBJ1-5	.	TGTGCCAGCAATCGGGACGCTAGCAATCAGCCCCAGCATTTT	CASNRDASNQPQHF
.	TRBV3-1	TRBJ1-1	few	TGTGCCAGCAGCTTAACGACAGGTGAAGCTTTCTTT	CASSLTTGEAFF
.	TRBV20-1	TRBJ1-4	.	TGCAGTGCTGGGGAGGGTAGTGAAAAACTGTTTTTT	CSAGEGSEKLFF
.	TRBV12-3/TRBV12-4	TRBJ2-2	.	TGTGCCAGCAGTTTAAGTGGGAGCCGGACCGGGGAGCTGTTTTTT	CASSLSGSRTGELFF
TRBD1	TRBV2	TRBJ2-5	.	TGTGCCAGCAGGCACCGGGACAGGGGAGAGACCCAGTACTTC	CASRHRDRGETQYF
TRBD1	TRBV4-2	TRBJ1-5	many	TGTGCCAGCAGCCAAGACCGGGACAGGGAGGAGCATTTT	CASSQDRDREEHF
.	TRBV2	TRBJ2-1	few	TGTGCCAGCAGCGGCTTGGGGGGAAAAAGCGATGAGCAGTTCTTC	CASSGLGGKSDEQFF
TRBD2	TRBV20-1	TRBJ2-2	.	TGCAGTGCTCCCAATCCATATATGGTAGCGGGAGGCCCAAACACCGGGGAGCTGTTTTTT	CSAPNPYMVAGGPNTGELFF
.	TRBV20-1	TRBJ2-1	.	TGCAGTGTCACAAGCGGCTCCTACAATGAGCAGTTCTTC	CSVTSGSYNEQFF